These 3 T cell receptor beta chains originate from one sample sequenced in a study of blood T cell repertoires in COVID-19. Clones were sequenced by immunoSEQ multiplex PCR, and TCRdb holds only the in-frame ones, with some missing. The repertoire holds about 78,000 clones, about 89% seen once, with 4.5% to 6% in the top ten. Sequenced input: peripheral blood. The receptor set was obtained from a man aged 50 or older with active or convalescent COVID-19.

The chain recombines TRBV5-6 with TRBJ2-1, with TRBD1 matching 10 bases. V lost 4 bases and J lost 8; bases outside the gene matches: 3. CDR1 is SGHDT, CDR2 YYEEEE, per germline. The CDR3 runs 13 residues. The CDR3 region is CASSVGQGYEQFF. The CDR3 bases are TGTGCCAGCAGCGTGGGACAGGGGTATGAGCAGTTCTTC.

The V and J genes are TRBV6-5 and TRBJ2-1; 9 bases agree with TRBD1. V trimming: 6 bases; J trimming: 5 bases; junction bases outside the gene matches: 8. The CDR3 sequence is 15 residues long. Germline V gene data show CDR1 as MNHEY and CDR2 as SVGAGI. CDR3: CASRKHRDRDNEQFF. CDR3 nucleotides: TGTGCCAGCAGAAAGCACCGGGACAGGGACAATGAGCAGTTCTTC.

The chain combines TRBV3-1 (or the pseudogene TRBV3-2) with TRBJ2-6; TRBD2 is a possible D gene (5 bases). Trimming removed 0 bases from V and 1 base from J, with 7 bases in between. The CDR3 totals 16 residues. CDR1 is LGHDT, CDR2 YNNKEL, per germline (reference sequence). CDR3 bases: TGTGCCAGCAGCCAAGATGCGGGTTCTGGGGCCAACGTCCTGACTTTC. This encodes CASSQDAGSGANVLTF.